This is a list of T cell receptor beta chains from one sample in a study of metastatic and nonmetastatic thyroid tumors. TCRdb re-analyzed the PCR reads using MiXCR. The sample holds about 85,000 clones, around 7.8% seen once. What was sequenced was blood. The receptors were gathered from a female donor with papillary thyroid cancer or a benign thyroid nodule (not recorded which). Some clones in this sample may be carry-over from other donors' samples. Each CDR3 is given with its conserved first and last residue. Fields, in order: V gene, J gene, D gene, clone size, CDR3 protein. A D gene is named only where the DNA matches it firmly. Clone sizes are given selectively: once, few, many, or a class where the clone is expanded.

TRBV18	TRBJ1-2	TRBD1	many	CASSHGQVYGYTF
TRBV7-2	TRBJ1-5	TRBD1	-	CASSRTGSGNQPQHF
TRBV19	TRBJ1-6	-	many	CASRAGSTYNSPLHF
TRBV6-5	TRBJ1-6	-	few	CASSYLGGEGNSPLHF
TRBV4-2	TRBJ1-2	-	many	CASSPENLGNYGYTF
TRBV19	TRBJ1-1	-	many	CASSILGRNTEAFF
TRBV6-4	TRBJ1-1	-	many	CASSDSQNTEAFF
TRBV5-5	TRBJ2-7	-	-	CASSLGRLNYEQYF
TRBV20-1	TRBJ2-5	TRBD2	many	CSARAWGLAGLETQYF
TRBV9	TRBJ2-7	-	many	CASSVGSSYEQYF
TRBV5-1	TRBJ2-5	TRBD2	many	CASSVAGGGEETQYF
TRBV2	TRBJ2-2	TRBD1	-	CATRTGSLVNTGELFF
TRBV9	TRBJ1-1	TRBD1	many	CASSVRDSQNTEAFF
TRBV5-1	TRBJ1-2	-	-	CASSQNPGTVYGYTF
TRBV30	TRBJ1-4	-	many	CAWMSSGRNEKLFF
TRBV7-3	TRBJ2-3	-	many	CASSLAVTDTQYF
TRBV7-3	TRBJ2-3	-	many	CASSFDSTDTQYF
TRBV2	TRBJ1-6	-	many	CASSRQNSPLHF
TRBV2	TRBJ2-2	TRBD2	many	CASSGGGGGWTGELFF
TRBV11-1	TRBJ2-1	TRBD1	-	CASSPGQGYDNEQFF
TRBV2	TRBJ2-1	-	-	CASLGGTWDNEQFF
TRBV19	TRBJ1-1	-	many	CASMGSTEAFF
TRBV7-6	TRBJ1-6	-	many	CASSRDLNSPLHF
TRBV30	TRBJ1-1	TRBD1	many	CAWSADRVNTEAFF
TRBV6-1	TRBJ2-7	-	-	CASIPLGGAEQYF
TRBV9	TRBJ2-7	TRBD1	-	CASSVLQGAGKQYF
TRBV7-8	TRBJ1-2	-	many	CASSIQGDYGYTF
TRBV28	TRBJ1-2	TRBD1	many	CASSLAGQGGYGYTF
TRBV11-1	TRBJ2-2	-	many	CASSLKGGANTGELFF
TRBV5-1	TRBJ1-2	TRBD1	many	CASSLAGGDRTGYTF
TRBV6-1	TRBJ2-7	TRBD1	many	CASSGGTGGYEQYF
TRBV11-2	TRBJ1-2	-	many	CASSSGPSVSGYTF
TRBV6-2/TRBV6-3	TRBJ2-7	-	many	CASSPGNRPRGAVSYEQYF
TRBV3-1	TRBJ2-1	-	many	CASSRTPRGGQFF
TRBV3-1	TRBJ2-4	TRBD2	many	CASSPGLAGHAKNIQYF
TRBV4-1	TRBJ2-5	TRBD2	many	CASSQTRTSGGGETQYF
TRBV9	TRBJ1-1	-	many	CASSVGGLGNTEAFF
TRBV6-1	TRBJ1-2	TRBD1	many	CASAGQGAVNYGYTF
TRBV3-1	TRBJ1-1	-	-	CASSQGGGNEAFF
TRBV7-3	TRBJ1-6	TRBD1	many	CASSRGQGLNSPLHF
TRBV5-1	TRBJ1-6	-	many	CASSLSDGGNSPLHF
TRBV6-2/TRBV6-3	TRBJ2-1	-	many	CASSYSGNEQFF
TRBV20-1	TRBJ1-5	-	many	CSARPDGAIDSNQPQHF
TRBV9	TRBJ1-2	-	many	CASSASTPESHGYTF
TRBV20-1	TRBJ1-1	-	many	CSARDGGRGVMAFF
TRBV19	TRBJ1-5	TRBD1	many	CATLGQVTQPQHF
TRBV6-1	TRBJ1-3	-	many	CASMTAGNTIYF
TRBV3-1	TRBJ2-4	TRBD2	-	CASSQGLAGGRLAKNIQYF
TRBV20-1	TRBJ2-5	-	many	CSADRETQYF
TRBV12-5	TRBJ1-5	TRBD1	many	CASGLSGKDRYSNQPQHF
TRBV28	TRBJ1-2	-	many	CASSQRAGIGMGYTF
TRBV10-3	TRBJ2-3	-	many	CAISESQGWDTQYF